Below are 14 T cell receptor beta chains sequenced from a single sample in a study of HIV-infected children after antiretroviral therapy interruption. Unique molecular identifiers were included in an RNA-based 3' RACE TCR library. Each CDR3 protein is one row after TCRdb ran MiXCR on the 3' RACE reads. The sample has about 89,000 distinct CDR3 sequences; about 7.2% are singletons. Treatment indicated: PENTA 11 planned treatment interruption arm or continuous ART arm. The sample was CD45RA+ CD4+ T cells from PBMCs, pooled from several time points, taken from a donor given antiretroviral therapy, either interrupted or continuous. The subset denotes: naive CD4+ CD45RA+ CD45RO- T cells. These receptors were collected from a pool of human donors with HIV.

The chain recombines TRBV7-9 with TRBJ1-4, with TRBD1 matching 7 bases. Trimming removed 3 bases from V and 7 bases from J; junction bases left unmatched: 5. Looked up from germline, CDR1 is SEHNR and CDR2 is FQNEAQ (reference sequence). This CDR3 has 14 residues. Written as DNA, the CDR3 is TGTGCCAGCAGCTTGACAGGGACCTTTGAAAAACTGTTTTTT. Translation gives CASSLTGTFEKLFF.

Many counts were recorded for this clonotype. The CDR3 DNA follows: TGCGCCAGCAGTGAGTATCGGACTAGCGGCACAGATACGCAGTATTTT. Its protein is CASSEYRTSGTDTQYF. V gene TRBV10-1 combines with J gene TRBJ2-3; 9 nucleotides line up with TRBD2. The CDR3 has 16 residues. The J segment lost 1 base and the V segment lost 1 base, leaving 3 bases of the junction unmatched. Germline CDR1 WNHNN, CDR2 SYGVQD (reference sequence).

The V call is TRBV5-5, the J call TRBJ2-7; maybe TRBD2 (5 bases). The germline V and J ends were trimmed by 1 base and 6 bases, with 11 bases remaining between them. Germline assignment: CDR1 SGHKS and CDR2 YYEKEE (reference sequence). The CDR3 has 13 amino acids. The CDR3 nucleotides read TGTGCCAGCAGCTTGACCCAGGCGGGCGAGCAGTACTTC. Protein sequence: CASSLTQAGEQYF.

The V and J genes are TRBV5-6 and TRBJ1-1; D call uncertain. The CDR3 covers 14 residues. The germline CDR1 and CDR2 sequences are SGHDT and YYEEEE. V was cut by 3 bases and J by 2 bases, with 11 bases left in between. CDR3 in DNA: TGTGCCAGCAGCTGGGCCGGGTCCAACACTGAAGCTTTCTTT. Its protein product is CASSWAGSNTEAFF.

J is TRBJ2-7 and V is TRBV21-1. TRBV21-1 represents a pseudogene. The CDR3 is 13 amino acids. The CDR3 reads CASLLLISYEQYF. CDR3 DNA sequence: TGTGCCAGCCTTTTGCTAATCTCCTACGAGCAGTACTTC.

This clonotype was recorded a few times. This rearrangement joins TRBV6-5 to TRBJ2-1, with D maybe TRBD2 (5 bases). Germline loops: CDR1 MNHEY, CDR2 SVGAGI. The ends were cut back, 6 bases at V and 0 bases at J, with 18 bases in the middle. The CDR3 contains 17 residues. The CDR3 reads CASSPEYLGSSYNEQFF. CDR3 nucleotide sequence: TGTGCCAGCAGCCCCGAATACCTAGGGAGCTCCTACAATGAGCAGTTCTTC.

The chain carries TRBV20-1 and TRBJ2-3, with 10 bases aligning to TRBD1. Unmatched junction bases numbered 14, after V lost 7 bases and J lost 1 base. The CDR3 is 17 amino acids. Germline values: CDR1 DFQATT, CDR2 SNEGSKA (reference sequence). Here the CDR3 DNA reads TGCAGTGTTGGGCCAGAGCCCGGGACAGGGGGCACAGATACGCAGTATTTT. This gives the protein CSVGPEPGTGGTDTQYF.

This clonotype was found once. This chain joins TRBV6-1 and TRBJ2-2, with D uncertain. Germline-derived CDR1 and CDR2 are MNHNS and SASEGT. The CDR3 is made up of 16 amino acids. The ends were cut back, 2 bases at V and 0 bases at J, with 10 bases in the middle. The DNA for the CDR3 is TGTGCCAGCAGTGAAACGTTGGTAGCGAACACCGGGGAGCTGTTTTTT. Protein: CASSETLVANTGELFF.

This clonotype has a count of ten or more. The J gene is TRBJ1-5, the V gene TRBV24-1; D uncertain. CDR1 is KGHDR, CDR2 SFDVKD, per germline. With 4 bases removed from V and 6 bases from J, the gap between germline ends came to 9 bases. The CDR3 is 13 amino acids. CDR3 amino acids: CATSDRAGQPQHF. The CDR3 DNA follows: TGTGCCACCAGTGACCGGGCCGGTCAGCCCCAGCATTTT.

The table lists this clonotype with a few counts. V is TRBV7-6 and J is TRBJ2-7; possibly TRBD1 or TRBD2 for D (6 bases each). V dropped 5 bases and J dropped 6 bases, with 14 bases sitting between them. CDR3 length: 13 residues. Germline CDR1 SGHVS, CDR2 FNYEAQ. CDR3 protein: CASSAEGGGEQYF. DNA of the CDR3: TGTGCCAGCAGCGCAGAGGGGGGCGGCGAGCAGTACTTC.

This clonotype was detected once. J is TRBJ1-2 and V is TRBV7-9; 8 positions match TRBD1. After removal of 7 bases from V and 2 bases from J, the junction contained 15 bases not matched to a gene. The CDR3 is made up of 17 amino acids. The V gene's germline CDR1 is SEHNR and CDR2 FQNEAQ (reference sequence). The CDR3 nucleotides are TGTGCCAGCACCAAGGACAGGGCACCCGACTCAAACTATGGCTACACCTTC. Protein sequence: CASTKDRAPDSNYGYTF.

This clonotype has a count of ten or more. This chain uses TRBV6-2 or TRBV6-3 with TRBJ2-1, with 12 nucleotides matching TRBD2. CDR1 MNHEY and CDR2 SVGEGT come from the germline V gene. Trimming removed 4 bases from V and 7 bases from J; junction bases left unmatched: 11. The CDR3 contains 17 residues. CDR3 sequence (DNA): TGTGCCAGCAGTTCCCTTCCTAGCGGGAGGGGAAGGAATGAGCAGTTCTTC. It yields the protein CASSSLPSGRGRNEQFF.

At least ten counts were recorded for this clonotype. The V and J genes are TRBV12-3 or TRBV12-4 and TRBJ2-7; no reliable D call. V lost 3 bases and J 6 bases, leaving 15 bases between the germline ends. The CDR3 extends over 14 amino acids. The CDR3 nucleotides read TGTGCCAGCAGTTTGCGTGAAAAGGGTCCCGAGCAGTACTTC. This translates into CASSLREKGPEQYF.

This clonotype was picked up many times. V usage is TRBV19 and J usage is TRBJ2-7, with a possible D match to TRBD1 (6 bases). Trimming cost V 5 bases and J 0 bases, with 23 bases left between them. Germline V gives CDR1 LNHDA, CDR2 SQIVND (reference sequence). This CDR3 spans 18 amino acids. The CDR3 DNA is TGTGCCAGTAGTCGCACCGGGACAACTCTGACGTACTCCTACGAGCAGTACTTC. Protein sequence: CASSRTGTTLTYSYEQYF. Full variable domain (outside the CDR3, taken from reference TRBV19 and TRBJ2-7): DGGITQSPKYLFRKEGQNVTLSCEQNLNHDAMYWYRQDPGQGLRLIYYSQIVNDFQKGDIAEGYSVSREKKESFPLTVTSAQKNPTAFYLCASSRTGTTLTYSYEQYFGPGTRLTVT.